This passage covers 3 T cell receptor beta chains from one sample sequenced in a study of blood T cells in healthy people across ages. Primed by a sample-barcoded 5' primer and a J-beta primer mix, a second PCR proceeded for about 7 to 11 cycles. A single record per CDR3 protein comes from TCRdb applying MiXCR to the 5' RACE reads. The sample lists roughly 900,000 distinct CDR3 sequences, about 48% seen once, with 13% in the top ten. Sequencing was carried out using blood. Receptors originate from a man aged 25 to 45 in good health.

This clonotype was found a few times. This chain joins TRBV6-1 and TRBJ1-1, with D possibly matching TRBD1 (6 bases). V was cut by 4 bases and J by 1 base, with 10 bases left in between. The CDR3 loop spans 14 amino acids. CDR1 MNHNS and CDR2 SASEGT come from the germline V gene. The CDR3 nucleotides read TGTGCCAGCAGTGGGGACACACCGAACACTGAAGCTTTCTTT. It yields the protein CASSGDTPNTEAFF.

The V call is TRBV25-1, the J call TRBJ1-1, with 9 bases identical to TRBD1. The V gene end was trimmed by 3 bases and the J gene end by 3 bases; junction bases not matched to a gene: 8. Germline V gene data show CDR1 as MGHDK and CDR2 as SYGVNS. The CDR3 is 16 residues long. This CDR3 is CASSDHRDREYTEAFF. CDR3 sequence (DNA): TGTGCCAGCAGTGATCACCGGGACAGGGAGTACACTGAAGCTTTCTTT.

The chain is built from TRBV6-6 and TRBJ2-4; TRBD2 is a possible D gene (6 bases). The J call may be in error: the DNA end matches TRBJ2-7 better. Germline assignment: CDR1 MNHNY and CDR2 SVGAGI (reference sequence). This CDR3 has 16 residues. DNA of the CDR3: TGTGCCAGCAGTTACATGGGGGGTGAAAGCTCCTACGAGCAGTACTTC. This translates into CASSYMGGESSYEQYF.